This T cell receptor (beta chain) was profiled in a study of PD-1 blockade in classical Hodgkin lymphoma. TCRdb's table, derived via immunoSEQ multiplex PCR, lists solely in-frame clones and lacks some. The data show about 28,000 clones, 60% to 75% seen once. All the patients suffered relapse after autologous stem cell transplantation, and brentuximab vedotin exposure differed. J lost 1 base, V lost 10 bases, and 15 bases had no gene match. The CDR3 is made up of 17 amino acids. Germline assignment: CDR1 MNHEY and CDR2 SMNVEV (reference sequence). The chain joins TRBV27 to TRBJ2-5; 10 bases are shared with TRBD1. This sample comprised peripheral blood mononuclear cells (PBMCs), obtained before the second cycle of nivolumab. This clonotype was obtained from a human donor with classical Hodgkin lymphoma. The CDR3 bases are TGTGCCACAGTGTGGCCGAGAGGACAGGGGGTCCAAGAGACCCAGTACTTC. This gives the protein CATVWPRGQGVQETQYF.